This T cell receptor (beta chain) was captured by sequencing in a study of CD8 T cells in ankylosing spondylitis. Study observations and caveats: Seemingly characteristic of ankylosing spondylitis blood was a TCR beta motif consisting of roughly 8 highly homologous variants.

Germline CDR1 reads SGHTA; CDR2 reads FQGNSA. The CDR3 runs to 14 residues. Between the trimmed V and J ends, which lost 5 bases and 4 bases, there was a span of 14 bases. This clonotype was observed at least ten times. Its target is not known. Molecular-barcoded quantitative 5'-RACE produced these TCR beta libraries. Via MiXCR, TCRdb re-called the 5' RACE reads, giving one row per CDR3 protein. Of about 140,000 distinct CDR3 sequences in the sample, roughly 30% were seen once. This TCR was recovered from a male donor with ankylosing spondylitis. V gene TRBV7-2 combines with J gene TRBJ1-2; unclear D gene. Input material: synovial fluid, either unsorted or a sorted T cell fraction (not recorded which). The CDR3 region has the DNA TGTGCCAGCAGCCCTTATCAGGAGGTCTATGGCTACACCTTC. This translates into CASSPYQEVYGYTF.